The 30 T cell receptor beta chains in this list originate from one sample, sequenced in a study of cytotoxic CD8 clonotypes in ibrutinib-treated CLL. Data came from immunoSEQ multiplex PCR; TCRdb stores just in-frame clones and leaves some out. The table has some 200,000 clones, roughly 72% seen once. The specimen comprised PBMCs, sampled after 24 months of ibrutinib treatment. These receptors all come from a human donor with chronic lymphocytic leukemia.

The CDR3 DNA reads as TGTGCCAGCAGCGGGCAACTAGCAAGCGAGCAGTACTTC. Amino acids: CASSGQLASEQYF. The rearrangement joins TRBV14 to TRBJ2-7, with a tentative D call TRBD2 (6 bases). This CDR3 is built from 13 residues. Trimming pared 5 bases from V and 6 bases from J, leaving 14 bases between. Germline values: CDR1 SGHDN, CDR2 FVKESK.

V gene TRBV5-6 combines with J gene TRBJ2-1; D not certain. The CDR3 runs 14 residues. The germline V gene encodes CDR1 SGHDT and CDR2 YYEEEE. The germline V and J ends were trimmed by 0 bases and 3 bases, with 7 bases remaining between them. In DNA, the CDR3 is TGTGCCAGCAGCTTGGGGTCGATCTACAATGAGCAGTTCTTC. It is translated as CASSLGSIYNEQFF.

This clone was seen only a few times. This chain connects TRBV11-2 to TRBJ2-3; possible D gene TRBD1, 6 bases. CDR3 size: 17 residues. Trimming removed 2 bases at V and 4 bases at J, with 19 bases between. Germline V lookup: CDR1 SGHAT, CDR2 FQNNGV. The CDR3 sequence is CASSLLTGSTSADTQYF. As DNA, the CDR3 is TGTGCCAGCAGCTTATTAACAGGGTCTACGTCGGCAGATACGCAGTATTTT.

Concerning this clone: The same CDR3 arises from other DNA sequences in this sample as well. The J gene is TRBJ1-1, the V gene TRBV4-3, with D perhaps matching TRBD1 (5 bases). Trimming left V 0 bases short and J 4 bases short, with 12 bases between. Germline V gene data show CDR1 as LGHNA and CDR2 as YSLEER. This CDR3 region has 15 residues. In DNA, the CDR3 is TGCGCCAGCAGCCAAGATAGGTTGAGGGGCACTGAAGCTTTCTTT. Translated, it gives CASSQDRLRGTEAFF.

The chain couples TRBV11-2 to TRBJ2-7; D is unclear. This CDR3 contains 14 residues. V dropped 5 bases and J dropped 0 bases, with 11 bases sitting between them. From germline, CDR1 is SGHAT and CDR2 FQNNGV. The CDR3 region has the DNA TGTGCCAGCAGCCCGAGTCTCCGCTCCTACGAGCAGTACTTC. Protein sequence: CASSPSLRSYEQYF.

The gene calls are TRBV29-1 and TRBJ1-1; D is undetermined. V lost 4 bases, J lost 0 bases, and 12 bases lay in between. The CDR3 spans 14 residues. Germline V CDR1 and CDR2: SQVTM, ANQGSEA. The CDR3 region is CSVGWDGMNTEAFF. CDR3 bases: TGCAGCGTTGGGTGGGATGGGATGAACACTGAAGCTTTCTTT.

This rearrangement joins TRBV4-3 to TRBJ1-2; TRBD1 aligns across 10 bases. CDR3 length: 15 amino acids. The V segment lost 0 bases and the J segment 4 bases; nucleotides outside the gene matches: 2. Germline V CDR1 and CDR2: LGHNA, YSLEER. In DNA form, the CDR3 reads TGCGCCAGCAGCCAAGATGGACAGGGGGGCTATGGCTACACCTTC. Translating gives CASSQDGQGGYGYTF.

The chain has TRBV4-3 and TRBJ1-1; 9 nucleotides line up with TRBD1. J lost 4 bases, V lost 4 bases, and 7 bases had no gene match. The CDR3 is made up of 15 amino acids. Germline values: CDR1 LGHNA, CDR2 YSLEER. The CDR3 spells CASSPGTGNPTEAFF. The CDR3 DNA reads TGCGCCAGCAGCCCTGGGACAGGGAATCCCACTGAAGCTTTCTTT.

The V call is TRBV5-1, the J call TRBJ2-1; TRBD2 matches 11 bases. CDR3 length: 18 amino acids. Germline CDR1 and CDR2: SGHRS and YFSETQ. The ends lost 3 bases at V and 4 bases at J; junction bases unmatched: 12. This CDR3 reads CASSSGPITSGSYNEQFF. CDR3 nucleotide sequence: TGCGCCAGCAGCTCGGGCCCTATTACTAGCGGGAGTTACAATGAGCAGTTCTTC. Supplemented by reference TRBV5-1 and TRBJ2-1, the full variable domain reads KAGVTQTPRYLIKTRGQQVTLSCSPISGHRSVSWYQQTPGQGLQFLFEYFSETQRNKGNFPGRFSGRQFSNSRSEMNVSTLELGDSALYLCASSSGPITSGSYNEQFFGPGTRLTVL.

The chain has TRBV4-3 and TRBJ1-2; possibly TRBD1 for D (5 bases). Between the trimmed V and J ends, which lost 0 bases and 4 bases, there was a span of 15 bases. Germline V gene sequence: CDR1 LGHNA, CDR2 YSLEER. The CDR3 spans 16 residues. In DNA, the CDR3 is TGCGCCAGCAGCCAAGATCTACGCCCGGGGCGCTATGGCTACACCTTC. Residues: CASSQDLRPGRYGYTF.

The chain joins TRBV7-6 to TRBJ2-1, with 9 bases matching TRBD2. Per the germline V gene, CDR1 is SGHVS and CDR2 is FNYEAQ. The CDR3 consists of 13 residues. J lost 7 bases, V lost 4 bases, and 2 bases had no gene match. The DNA of the CDR3 is TGTGCCAGCAGCTCTACTAGCGGGAATGAGCAGTTCTTC. Translating gives CASSSTSGNEQFF.

The chain carries TRBV28 and TRBJ1-2, with TRBD1 matching 8 bases. The V gene's germline CDR1 is MDHEN and CDR2 SYDVKM. With 6 bases clipped from V and 9 bases from J, the junction kept 12 bases outside the gene matches. The CDR3 covers 14 residues. CDR3 in amino acids: CASRQTGGDQSYTF. The CDR3 DNA reads as TGTGCCAGCAGACAAACAGGGGGAGATCAGAGCTACACCTTC.

The V gene is TRBV25-1, the J gene TRBJ2-2; tentatively, D is TRBD2 (5 bases). Germline V gene lookup returns CDR1 MGHDK and CDR2 SYGVNS. Between the trimmed V and J ends, which lost 1 base and 7 bases, there was a span of 19 bases. The CDR3 is 17 residues long. The CDR3 DNA sequence: TGTGCCAGCAGTGAATTTTTTGGAGGACTCCGCGTCGGGGAGCTGTTTTTT. Amino acid sequence: CASSEFFGGLRVGELFF.

This sequence joins TRBV27 and TRBJ1-2; 7 nucleotides line up with TRBD1. Germline trimming cut 7 bases from V and 4 bases from J; bases unmatched to any gene: 3. Germline V gene sequence: CDR1 MNHEY, CDR2 SMNVEV (reference sequence). This CDR3 contains 12 residues. The DNA for the CDR3 is TGTGCCAGCAAAGCAGGGGGCTATGGCTACACCTTC. Its translation is CASKAGGYGYTF.

The chain couples TRBV7-9 to TRBJ1-4, with D perhaps TRBD1 (6 bases). V shed 5 bases and J shed 10 bases, with 26 bases lying between them. Looked up from germline, CDR1 is SEHNR and CDR2 is FQNEAQ (reference sequence). The CDR3 extends over 17 amino acids. The CDR3 bases are TGTGCCAGCAGCAACCCGAGACAGGACATAACTCTTGGAAAACTGTTTTTT. This gives the protein CASSNPRQDITLGKLFF.

V and J are TRBV5-1 and TRBJ2-3; tentatively, D is TRBD2 (6 bases). V dropped 1 base and J dropped 0 bases, with 9 bases sitting between them. The germline gives CDR1 SGHRS, CDR2 YFSETQ. This CDR3 has 15 amino acids. CDR3 residues: CASSLTGLSTDTQYF. The CDR3 nucleotides are TGCGCCAGCAGCTTGACAGGACTAAGCACAGATACGCAGTATTTT.

On this clone itself: Other DNA sequences in the same sample also yield this CDR3. V gene TRBV9 combines with J gene TRBJ2-5, with 8 bases lining up with TRBD2. The germline CDR1 and CDR2 sequences are SGDLS and YYNGEE. Trimming cost V 0 bases and J 2 bases; bases outside gene matches: 0. CDR3 length: 14 amino acids. CDR3 nucleotides: TGTGCCAGCAGCGTAGTAGCGGGGCAAGAGACCCAGTACTTC. This codes for CASSVVAGQETQYF. The whole variable domain, remainder taken from reference TRBV9 and TRBJ2-5, is DSGVTQTPKHLITATGQRVTLRCSPRSGDLSVYWYQQSLDQGLQFLIQYYNGEERAKGNILERFSAQQFPDLHSELNLSSLELGDSALYFCASSVVAGQETQYFGPGTRLLVL.

This clone was recorded only once. The CDR3 sequence is CASTLFGNEQFF. In DNA form, the CDR3 reads TGTGCCAGCACCCTGTTTGGAAATGAGCAGTTCTTC. V is TRBV5-6 and J is TRBJ2-1; D is unclear. The germline V gene has CDR1 SGHDT and CDR2 YYEEEE. This CDR3 is 12 amino acids long. Trimming removed 6 bases from V and 7 bases from J, with 11 bases in between.

The V call is TRBV28, the J call TRBJ1-5; tentatively, D is TRBD1 (6 bases). The V and J ends lost 7 bases and 9 bases respectively, with 19 bases between them. From germline, CDR1 is MDHEN and CDR2 SYDVKM. This CDR3 is 14 amino acids long. This CDR3 is CASMTQLGAPPQHF. The CDR3 nucleotides are TGTGCCAGCATGACTCAGCTGGGGGCCCCGCCCCAGCATTTT.

The chain employs TRBV14 and TRBJ1-1, with D possibly TRBD1 on 5 matching bases. This CDR3 region has 13 residues. Germline CDR1 is SGHDN and CDR2 is FVKESK. V was shortened by 0 bases and J by 11 bases, with 13 bases between the two germline ends. The DNA of the CDR3 is TGTGCCAGCAGCCAAGATTGGGGGAGGTCGGCTTTCTTT. This translates into CASSQDWGRSAFF.

This clone was seen only once. The V gene is TRBV6-6, the J gene TRBJ1-1; the match to TRBD1 covers 8 bases. CDR3 length equals 14 residues. Germline trimming cut 7 bases from V and 4 bases from J; bases unmatched to any gene: 8. Per germline, CDR1 MNHNY and CDR2 SVGAGI (reference sequence). CDR3 in DNA: TGTGCCAGCAAGGCAGGGGGCCACGTCACTGAAGCTTTCTTT. Its translation: CASKAGGHVTEAFF.

J is TRBJ2-5 and V is TRBV2, with D possibly matching TRBD2 (5 bases). Trimming pared 8 bases from V and 5 bases from J, leaving 21 bases between. The CDR3 loop spans 15 amino acids. Germline V gene sequence: CDR1 SNHLY, CDR2 FYNNEI. CDR3 loop: CASRSGSQIWETQYF. Written as DNA, the CDR3 is TGTGCCAGCCGGAGTGGGAGTCAGATTTGGGAGACCCAGTACTTC.

The chain carries TRBV28 and TRBJ2-1; 8 bases agree with TRBD2. The germline gives CDR1 MDHEN, CDR2 SYDVKM. This CDR3 has 16 amino acids. V was pared by 6 bases and J by 7 bases, with 14 bases of the junction left unmatched. CDR3 protein: CASSPGGEARRNEQFF. Written as DNA, the CDR3 is TGTGCCAGCAGCCCGGGGGGGGAGGCTAGGCGTAATGAGCAGTTCTTC. Full variable domain (outside the CDR3, taken from reference TRBV28 and TRBJ2-1): DVKVTQSSRYLVKRTGEKVFLECVQDMDHENMFWYRQDPGLGLRLIYFSYDVKMKEKGDIPEGYSVSREKKERFSLILESASTNQTSMYLCASSPGGEARRNEQFFGPGTRLTVL.

This chain links TRBV21-1 with TRBJ2-1; the D call of TRBD2 is as the table states it, not checked on the DNA. TRBV21-1 is deemed a pseudogene. The CDR3 contains 14 residues. The CDR3 DNA is TGTGCCAGCACCGGACTAGCGGGAGGCAATGAGCAGTTCTTC. This sequence encodes CASTGLAGGNEQFF.

The chain uses TRBV19 and TRBJ2-1, with 7 positions matching TRBD2. CDR3 size: 15 residues. V lost 5 bases, J lost 0 bases, and 4 bases stayed unmatched. CDR1 is LNHDA and CDR2 is SQIVND in the germline V gene (reference sequence). CDR3 bases: TGTGCCAGTAGTCCACTAGCGAGCTCCTACAATGAGCAGTTCTTC. Translated: CASSPLASSYNEQFF.

The CDR3 coding sequence is TGTGCCAGCAGTTACATACCTGCGGGACCTGGTGGCTACACCTTC. This gives the protein CASSYIPAGPGGYTF. V gene TRBV6-5 combines with J gene TRBJ1-2, with a tentative D call TRBD1 (5 bases). The germline V and J ends were trimmed by 2 bases and 7 bases, with 17 bases remaining between them. The CDR3 covers 15 residues. CDR1 is MNHEY, CDR2 SVGAGI, per germline.

The rearrangement joins TRBV27 to TRBJ2-7; 9 nucleotides align to TRBD2. The length of the CDR3 is 14 residues. J gave up 4 bases and V 3 bases, and 4 bases lay outside the gene matches. Germline CDR1 MNHEY, CDR2 SMNVEV (reference sequence). The chain's CDR3 is CASSFSGGDYEQYF. The CDR3 DNA reads as TGTGCCAGCAGTTTTAGCGGGGGAGATTACGAGCAGTACTTC.

V is TRBV27 and J is TRBJ2-1; 7 bases align to TRBD2. CDR1 and CDR2 from the germline V gene are MNHEY and SMNVEV (reference sequence). The trim removed 5 bases at V and 14 bases at J, leaving 6 bases unmatched. The CDR3 loop spans 11 amino acids. CDR3 amino acids: CASSTGLEEFF. The CDR3 nucleotides are TGTGCCAGCAGTACCGGACTAGAGGAGTTCTTC.

This chain links TRBV2 with TRBJ2-7; 9 positions match TRBD2. Per germline, CDR1 SNHLY and CDR2 FYNNEI. The CDR3 runs to 15 residues. V dropped 5 bases and J dropped 1; count of bases not matched to a gene: 6. Here the CDR3 DNA reads TGTGCCAGCAGTCCTGGACTAGCGTTATCCTACGAGCAGTACTTC. This gives the protein CASSPGLALSYEQYF.

The sample holds a few counts of this clone. The chain recombines TRBV25-1 with TRBJ1-2; D is undetermined. Germline V CDR1 and CDR2: MGHDK, SYGVNS. The CDR3 is 14 residues long. The V end lost 2 bases, the J end lost 3 bases, and 10 bases lay between the germline ends. This CDR3 is CASSELTADYGYTF. Here the CDR3 DNA reads TGTGCCAGCAGTGAACTAACAGCCGACTATGGCTACACCTTC.